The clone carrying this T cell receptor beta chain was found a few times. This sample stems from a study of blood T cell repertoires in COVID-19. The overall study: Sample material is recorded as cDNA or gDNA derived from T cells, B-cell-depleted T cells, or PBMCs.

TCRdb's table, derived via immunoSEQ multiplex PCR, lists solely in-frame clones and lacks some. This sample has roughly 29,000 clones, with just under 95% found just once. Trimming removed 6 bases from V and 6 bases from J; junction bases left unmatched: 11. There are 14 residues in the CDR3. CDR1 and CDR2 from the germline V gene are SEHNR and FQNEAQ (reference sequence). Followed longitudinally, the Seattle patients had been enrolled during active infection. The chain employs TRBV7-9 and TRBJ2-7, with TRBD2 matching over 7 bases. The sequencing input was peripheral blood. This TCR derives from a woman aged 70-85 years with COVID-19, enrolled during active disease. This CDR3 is CASRPGGPMSEQYF. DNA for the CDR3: TGTGCCAGCAGACCGGGGGGACCGATGAGCGAGCAGTACTTC.